This T cell receptor (beta chain) was sequenced for a study of cytomegalovirus exposure and HLA in healthy donors. Germline V gene sequence: CDR1 PRHDT, CDR2 FYEKMQ (reference sequence). The CDR3 consists of 15 residues. V dropped 6 bases and J dropped 0 bases, with 12 bases sitting between them. PCR employed 60 Vbeta and 13 Jbeta primers. Libraries were prepared by immunoSEQ multiplex PCR; TCRdb keeps only in-frame clonotypes and omits some of them. Here the sample spans about 190,000 clones, over 70% being singletons. Healthy people donating bone marrow made up the donors. The sequenced material came from PBMCs. The TCR was taken from a man aged 50 to 60 in good health and CMV-seronegative. V usage is TRBV13 and J usage is TRBJ1-3; D is uncertain. CDR3 coding DNA: TGTGCCAGCAGAGCGACCGGGATCTCTGGAAACACCATATATTTT. Residues: CASRATGISGNTIYF.